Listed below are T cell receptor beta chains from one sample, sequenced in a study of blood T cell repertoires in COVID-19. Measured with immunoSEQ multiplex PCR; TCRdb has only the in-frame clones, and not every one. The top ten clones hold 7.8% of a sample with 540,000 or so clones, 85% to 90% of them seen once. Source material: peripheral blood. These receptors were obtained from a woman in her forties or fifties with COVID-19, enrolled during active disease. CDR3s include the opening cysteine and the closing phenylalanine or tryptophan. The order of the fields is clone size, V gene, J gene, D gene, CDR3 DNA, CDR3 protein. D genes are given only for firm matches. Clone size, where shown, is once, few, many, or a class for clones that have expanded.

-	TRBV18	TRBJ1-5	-	TGTGCCAGCCGGGTACAAAGCAATCAGCCCCAGCATTTT	CASRVQSNQPQHF
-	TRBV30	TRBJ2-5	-	TGTGCCTGGAGCAACGGGGGGCGCATTGAGACCCAGTACTTC	CAWSNGGRIETQYF
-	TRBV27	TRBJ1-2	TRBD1	TGTGCCAGCAGTTTCACCGGGACAGGGGGCGTTGGCTACACCTTC	CASSFTGTGGVGYTF
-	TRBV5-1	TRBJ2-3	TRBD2	TGCGCCAGCAGCTTCCAGGTGGCGGGGGGAGCTAGGGATACGCAGTATTTT	CASSFQVAGGARDTQYF
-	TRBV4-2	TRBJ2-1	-	TGTGCCAGCAGCCAAGAAAGGGACTTAACCTACAATGAGCAGTTCTTC	CASSQERDLTYNEQFF
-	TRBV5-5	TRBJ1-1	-	TGTGCCAGCAGCCAAGGAAGGGGGAACACTGAAGCTTTCTTT	CASSQGRGNTEAFF
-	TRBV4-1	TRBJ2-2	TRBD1	TGCGCCAGCAGCCTCCGACCGGGACAGGCGAACACCGGGGAGCTGTTTTTT	CASSLRPGQANTGELFF
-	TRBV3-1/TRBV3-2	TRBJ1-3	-	TGTGCCAGCAGCCCAGGGGCTCGAAACACCATATATTTT	CASSPGARNTIYF
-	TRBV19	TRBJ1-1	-	TGTGCCAGTAGTATTAGGGGGATGAACACTGAAGCTTTCTTT	CASSIRGMNTEAFF
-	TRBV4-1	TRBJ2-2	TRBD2	TGCGCCAGCAGCCGTATCGGGCGTGGGCGGGGGGGAACCGGGGAGCTGTTTTTT	CASSRIGRGRGGTGELFF
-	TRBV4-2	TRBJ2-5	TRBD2	TGTGCCAGCAGCCAAGATAGGGTACTAGCGGGGGGGCCGCGGGAGACCCAGTACTTC	CASSQDRVLAGGPRETQYF
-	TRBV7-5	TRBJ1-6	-	TGTGCCAGAGACAACCCCTACACCGGGACAGTCAATTCACCCCTCCACTTT	CARDNPYTGTVNSPLHF
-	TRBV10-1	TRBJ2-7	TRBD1	TGCGCCAGCAGTGGGGGGACAGGGGGCGCCGAAGACGAGCAGTACTTC	CASSGGTGGAEDEQYF
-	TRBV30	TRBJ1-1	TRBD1	TGTGCCTGGAGTGACGGGACAGTCATTGAAGCTTTCTTT	CAWSDGTVIEAFF
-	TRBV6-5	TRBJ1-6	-	TGTGCCAGCGGAGAGCTAAGAATGAATTCACCCCTCCACTTT	CASGELRMNSPLHF
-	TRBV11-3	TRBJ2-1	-	TGTGCCAGCAGCTTAGGGACTATCCCTGAAAATGAGCAGTTCTTC	CASSLGTIPENEQFF
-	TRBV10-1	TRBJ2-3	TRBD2	TGCGCCAGCAGTCGGTCTAGCGGAGCCACAGATACGCAGTATTTT	CASSRSSGATDTQYF
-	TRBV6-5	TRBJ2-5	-	TGTGCCAGCAGTTACTGGCAGGGTCAAGAGACCCAGTACTTC	CASSYWQGQETQYF
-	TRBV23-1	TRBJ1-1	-	TGCGCCAGCAGTCAGTCGGCGGGGAACACTGAAGCTTTCTTT	CASSQSAGNTEAFF
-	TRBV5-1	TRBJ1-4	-	TGCGCCAGCAGCTTGCTTGGGCCAGAAAATGAAAAACTGTTTTTT	CASSLLGPENEKLFF
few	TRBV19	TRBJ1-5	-	TGTGCCAGTAGTATGACTGCCTTCAATCAGCCCCAGCATTTT	CASSMTAFNQPQHF
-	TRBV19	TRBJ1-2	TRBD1	TGTGCCAGTAGTGCCTGGACAGGGTTTGATGGCTACACCTTC	CASSAWTGFDGYTF
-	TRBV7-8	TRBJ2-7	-	TGTGCCAGCACAAGCACCGAGGAGCAGTACTTC	CASTSTEEQYF
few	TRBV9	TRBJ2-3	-	TGTGCCAGCAGCGTGGGACTCTCGGCCCCCACAGATACGCAGTATTTT	CASSVGLSAPTDTQYF
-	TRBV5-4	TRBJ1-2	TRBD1	TGTGCCAGCAGCTCGACAGGGGCGCTCGATGGCTACACCTTC	CASSSTGALDGYTF
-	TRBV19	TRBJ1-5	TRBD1	TGTGCCAGTAGTACAAACAGGGGGCCGGATCAGCCCCAGCATTTT	CASSTNRGPDQPQHF
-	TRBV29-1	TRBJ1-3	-	TGCAGCGTTGAAGGAACGCGCCGGGGTTCCTCTGGAAACACCATATATTTT	CSVEGTRRGSSGNTIYF
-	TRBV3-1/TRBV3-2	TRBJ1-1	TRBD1	TGTGCCAGCAGCCGACTTGCGACAGGGTTAGCTTTCTTT	CASSRLATGLAFF
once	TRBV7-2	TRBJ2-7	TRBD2	TGTGCCAGCAGCCACGGACTAGCCACCTACGAGCAGTACTTC	CASSHGLATYEQYF
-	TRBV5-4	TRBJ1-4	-	TGTGCCAGCAGCTTGGGGGGGGGATTAACAGTCAATGAAAAACTGTTTTTT	CASSLGGGLTVNEKLFF
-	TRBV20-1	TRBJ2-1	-	TGCAGTGCTAGTGTACCAGGTATGAATGAGCAGTTCTTC	CSASVPGMNEQFF
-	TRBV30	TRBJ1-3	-	TGTGCCTGGAGTGTTTTTAGCTCTGGAAACACCATATATTTT	CAWSVFSSGNTIYF
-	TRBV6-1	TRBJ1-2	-	TGTGCCAGCAGTGAATCATCAGGGAAGAACTATGGCTACACCTTC	CASSESSGKNYGYTF
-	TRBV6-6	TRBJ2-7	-	TGTGCCAGCAGCCAGACGGGGAATAGGGCCTACGAGCAGTACTTC	CASSQTGNRAYEQYF
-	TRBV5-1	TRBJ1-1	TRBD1	TGCGCCAGCAGGTCCCGGGACAGGGAACACACTGAAGCTTTCTTT	CASRSRDREHTEAFF
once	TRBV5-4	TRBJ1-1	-	TGTGCCAGCAGCTTGGGGACAGTGGACACTGAAGCTTTCTTT	CASSLGTVDTEAFF
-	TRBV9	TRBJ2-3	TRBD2	TGTGCCAGCAGCTCCAGGACTAGCGGGGGGGGAGATACGCAGTATTTT	CASSSRTSGGGDTQYF
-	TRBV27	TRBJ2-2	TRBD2	TGTGCCAGCAGGACTAGCGGGGGGGCAGAGCTGTTTTTT	CASRTSGGAELFF
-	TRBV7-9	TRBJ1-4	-	TGTGCCAGCAGCTTCAGGATGTCCGCAACTAATGAAAAACTGTTTTTT	CASSFRMSATNEKLFF
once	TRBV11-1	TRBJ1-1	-	TGTGCCAGCAGCTTCCAGGGAGGGGACACTGAAGCTTTCTTT	CASSFQGGDTEAFF
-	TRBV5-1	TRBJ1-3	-	TGCGCCAGCAGCTTCGGGAACAGCAACTCTGGAAACACCATATATTTT	CASSFGNSNSGNTIYF
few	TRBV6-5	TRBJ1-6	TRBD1	TGTGCCAGCAGTTACCGGGACAGGGGGAATTCACCCCTCCACTTT	CASSYRDRGNSPLHF
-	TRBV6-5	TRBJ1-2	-	TGTGCCAGCAGTTACGACAGTTCATATGGCTACACCTTC	CASSYDSSYGYTF
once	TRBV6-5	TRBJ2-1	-	TGTGCCAGCAGTTCCACCGGAGGAGTCGGGGAGCAGTTCTTC	CASSSTGGVGEQFF
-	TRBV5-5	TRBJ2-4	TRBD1	TGTGCCAGCAGCCCGGTAGGACAGGGAGTTGGGGACATTCAGTACTTC	CASSPVGQGVGDIQYF
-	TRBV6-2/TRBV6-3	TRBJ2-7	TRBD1	TGTGCCAGCAGTTCGGTCCAGGGGGTGTACGAGCAGTACTTC	CASSSVQGVYEQYF
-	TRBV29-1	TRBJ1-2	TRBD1	TGCAGCGTTGACGAGGGACAGGGAATCTATGGCTACACCTTC	CSVDEGQGIYGYTF
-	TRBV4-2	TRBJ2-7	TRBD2	TGTGCCAGCAGCCAAGAGTACGCGGGGGGCCGTGTGGAGCAGTACTTC	CASSQEYAGGRVEQYF
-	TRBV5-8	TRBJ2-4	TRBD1	TGTGCCAGCAGCTCACAGGGGGCTGGGGACATTCAGTACTTC	CASSSQGAGDIQYF
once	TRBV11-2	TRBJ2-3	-	TGTGCCAGCCTCGGGACTCCCCCGGCAGATACGCAGTATTTT	CASLGTPPADTQYF